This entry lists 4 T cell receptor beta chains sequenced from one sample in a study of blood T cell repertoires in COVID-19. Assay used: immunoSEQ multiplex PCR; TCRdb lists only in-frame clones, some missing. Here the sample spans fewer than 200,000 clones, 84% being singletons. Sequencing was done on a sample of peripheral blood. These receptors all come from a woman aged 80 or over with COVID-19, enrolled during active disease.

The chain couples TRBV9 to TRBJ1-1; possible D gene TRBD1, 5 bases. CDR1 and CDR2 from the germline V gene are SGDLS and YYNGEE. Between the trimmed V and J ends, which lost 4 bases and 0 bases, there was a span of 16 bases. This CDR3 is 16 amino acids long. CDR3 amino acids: CASSPRDSNMNTEAFF. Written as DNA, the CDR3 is TGTGCCAGCAGCCCACGAGACAGTAACATGAACACTGAAGCTTTCTTT.

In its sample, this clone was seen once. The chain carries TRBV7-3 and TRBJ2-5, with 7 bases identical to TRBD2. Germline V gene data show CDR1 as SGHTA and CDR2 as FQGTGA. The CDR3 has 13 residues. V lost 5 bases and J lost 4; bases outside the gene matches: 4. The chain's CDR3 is CASSMTSSETQYF. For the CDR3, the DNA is TGTGCCAGCAGCATGACTAGCTCAGAGACCCAGTACTTC.

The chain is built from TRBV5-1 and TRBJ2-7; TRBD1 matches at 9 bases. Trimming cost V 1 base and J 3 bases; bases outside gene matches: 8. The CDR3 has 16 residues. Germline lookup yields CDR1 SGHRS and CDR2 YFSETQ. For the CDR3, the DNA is TGCGCCAGCAGCTTGTTCTCGGGACAGGGTGACTACGAGCAGTACTTC. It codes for CASSLFSGQGDYEQYF.

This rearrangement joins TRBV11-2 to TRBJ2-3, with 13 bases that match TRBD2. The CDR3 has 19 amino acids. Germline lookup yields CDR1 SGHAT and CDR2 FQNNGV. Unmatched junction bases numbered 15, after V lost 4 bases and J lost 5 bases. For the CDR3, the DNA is TGTGCCAGCAGCTCTCATACAGGACTAGCGGGAGTCAGTGGAGATACGCAGTATTTT. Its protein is CASSSHTGLAGVSGDTQYF.